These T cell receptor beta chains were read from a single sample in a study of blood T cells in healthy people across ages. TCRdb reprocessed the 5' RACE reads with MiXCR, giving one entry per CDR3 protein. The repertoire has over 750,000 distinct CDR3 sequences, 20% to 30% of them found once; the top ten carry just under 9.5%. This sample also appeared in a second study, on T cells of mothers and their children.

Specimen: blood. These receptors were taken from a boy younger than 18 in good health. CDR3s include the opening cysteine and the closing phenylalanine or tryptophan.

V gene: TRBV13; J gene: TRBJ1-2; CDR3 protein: CASSLRQGGYGYTF
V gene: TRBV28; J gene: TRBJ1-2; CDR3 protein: CASSPGTLDYGYTF
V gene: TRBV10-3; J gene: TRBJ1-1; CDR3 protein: CAISESPDRVSTEAFF
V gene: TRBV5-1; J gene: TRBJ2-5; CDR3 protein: CASSLEGSEETQYF
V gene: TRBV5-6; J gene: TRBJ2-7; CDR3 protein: CASSDRDRGRRTEQYF
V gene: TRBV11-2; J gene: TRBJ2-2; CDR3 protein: CASTLGGSLIRTGELFF
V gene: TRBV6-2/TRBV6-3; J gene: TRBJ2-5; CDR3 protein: CASSRRDLYRQETQYF
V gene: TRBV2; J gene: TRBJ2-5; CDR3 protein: CASIRTSGVQETQYF
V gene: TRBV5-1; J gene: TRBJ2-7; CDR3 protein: CASSLRNPERLAGVNEQYF
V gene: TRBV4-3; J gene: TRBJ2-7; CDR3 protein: CASSHVAGGPYEQYF
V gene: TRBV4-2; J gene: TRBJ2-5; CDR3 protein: CASSQVGGRGETQYF
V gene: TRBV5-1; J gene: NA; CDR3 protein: CASSLARARGGARETQYF
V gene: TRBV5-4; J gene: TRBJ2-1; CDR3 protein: CASSLGRPAGVEFF
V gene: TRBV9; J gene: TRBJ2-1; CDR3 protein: CASSVGAGMNEQFF
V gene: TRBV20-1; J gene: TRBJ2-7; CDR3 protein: CRGQTYEQYF
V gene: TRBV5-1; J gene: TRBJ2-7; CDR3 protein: CASSLDISFPSYEQYF